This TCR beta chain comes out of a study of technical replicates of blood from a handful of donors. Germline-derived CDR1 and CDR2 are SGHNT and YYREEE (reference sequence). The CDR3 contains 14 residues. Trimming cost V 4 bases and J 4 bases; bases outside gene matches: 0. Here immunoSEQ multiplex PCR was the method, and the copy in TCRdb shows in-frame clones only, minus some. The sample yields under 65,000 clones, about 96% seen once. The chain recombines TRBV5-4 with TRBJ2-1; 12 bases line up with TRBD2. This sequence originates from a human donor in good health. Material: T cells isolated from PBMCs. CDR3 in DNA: TGTGCCAGCAGCGGGACTAGCGGGTACAATGAGCAGTTCTTC. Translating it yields CASSGTSGYNEQFF.